This record concerns one T cell receptor beta chain sequence. The antigen is undetermined. This sample is part of a study of CD8+CD57+ T cells in acquired aplastic anemia. Study-level background: Sorted CD4+ plus CD8+ cells gave DNA averaging approximately 3.2 ug. Whole-study results and caveats: Overlapping CD8+ CDR3 repertoires of patients and controls contained nearly 30 shared sequences. Controls and patients did not differ significantly in CD8+ Simpson's diversity.

The CDR3 has 15 residues. The V gene end was trimmed by 0 bases and the J gene end by 4 bases; junction bases not matched to a gene: 3. Germline V CDR1 and CDR2: LGHDT, YNNKEL (reference sequence). Those patients picked for sequencing had displayed CD8+CD57+ cell expansion on flow cytometry. Severe acquired aplastic anemia was present in every patient. Both TCR beta VDJ combination and CDR3 sequence profiling were carried out. Genomic DNA was the template for this profiling. Each CDR3 protein gets one entry after TCRdb re-called the reads with MiXCR. The sample lists about 180,000 distinct CDR3 sequences; about 44% were seen once.

The sequencing input was sorted CD4+, CD8+, or CD8+CD57+ T cells (not recorded which) from PBMCs. The receptor was isolated from a human donor with aplastic anemia. The V call is TRBV3-1, the J call TRBJ2-1, with 7 bases matching TRBD2. In DNA, the CDR3 is TGTGCCAGCAGCCAAGAAAGCGGGGAATACAATGAGCAGTTCTTC. Protein: CASSQESGEYNEQFF.